This TCR beta chain was sequenced in a study of vaccination effects on CD4 cells after COVID-19. The assay was immunoSEQ multiplex PCR, and TCRdb's table has in-frame clones only and misses some. Of 50,000 or so clones listed, roughly 79% were seen once; the top ten hold over 5%. Concerning this clone itself: Its specificity is not known.

Prior to sequencing, the ViraFEST assay stimulated PBMC with viral peptide pools, which expanded the antigen-specific CD4+ T cells. Researchers isolated CD4+ T cells once 9 to 11 days of culture had elapsed. According to the study, vaccine recipients showed no prior SARS-CoV-2 infection and negative nucleocapsid antibodies. The CDR3 has 14 amino acids. The J segment lost 4 bases and the V segment lost 6 bases, leaving 8 bases of the junction unmatched. Germline assignment: CDR1 MNHEY and CDR2 SVGEGT. This sequence originates from a human donor who received a COVID-19 vaccine. This chain links TRBV6-2 or TRBV6-3 with TRBJ1-2, with TRBD1 matching 7 bases. The sequencing here drew on CD4+ T cells from PBMCs cultured with HCoV-OC43 spike peptides, taken before COVID-19 vaccination. Subset given: HCoV-OC43 spike overlapping peptide pool stimulation. The CDR3 DNA sequence: TGTGCCAGCAGCCTCAGGGGGGAAGGCTATGGCTACACCTTC. Encoded protein: CASSLRGEGYGYTF.